The 15 T cell receptor beta chains presented below share a single source sample, sequenced in a study of blood T cells in healthy people across ages. A second about 7 to 11 cycle PCR used barcoded and J-beta primers. TCRdb re-derived calls from the 5' RACE reads in MiXCR, one entry per CDR3 protein. In the table there are 980,000 or so distinct CDR3 sequences, approximately 49% of which are singletons. Input material: blood. The receptors were sampled from a man aged 25 to 40 in good health.

This chain joins TRBV20-1 and TRBJ2-5; tentative D call: TRBD1 (6 bases). The J call could be wrong; TRBJ2-7 is a better fit for the DNA end. Germline V gene sequence: CDR1 DFQATT, CDR2 SNEGSKA (reference sequence). The CDR3 is made up of 14 amino acids. Here the CDR3 DNA reads TGCAGTGCCAGAAAACAGGGTCGGAATAACGAGCAGTACTTC. This sequence encodes CSARKQGRNNEQYF.

This clonotype was observed many times. The rearrangement uses TRBV4-2 and TRBJ2-3, with 10 bases aligning to TRBD2. After removal of 0 bases from V and 6 bases from J, the junction contained 3 bases not matched to a gene. The CDR3 length is 15 residues. CDR1 is LGHNA and CDR2 is YNFKEQ in the germline V gene. In DNA form, the CDR3 reads TGTGCCAGCAGCCAAGATAGCGGGGGGAGGGATACGCAGTATTTT. Amino acid sequence: CASSQDSGGRDTQYF.

The J gene is TRBJ1-3, the V gene TRBV20-1; no definite D call. CDR3 size: 14 residues. Germline assignment: CDR1 DFQATT and CDR2 SNEGSKA (reference sequence). The V end lost 6 bases, the J end lost 2 bases, and 14 bases lay between the germline ends. The CDR3 nucleotides are TGCAGTGCCTACCTCGGGGTCCCTGGAAACACCATATATTTT. Protein: CSAYLGVPGNTIYF.

In its sample, this clonotype was seen once. The chain couples TRBV20-1 to TRBJ2-4; perhaps D is TRBD1 or TRBD2 (5 bases each). The better agreement between TRBJ2-7 and the DNA end casts doubt on the J call. This CDR3 contains 15 residues. Germline values: CDR1 DFQATT, CDR2 SNEGSKA (reference sequence). The CDR3 DNA reads TGCAGTGCTAGTTCTTCGAGGGGTGGTGCCTACGAGCAGTACTTC. It codes for CSASSSRGGAYEQYF.

This clonotype was picked up a small number of times. The chain employs TRBV4-1 and TRBJ2-7, with D possibly being TRBD1 (5 bases). The V and J ends lost 0 bases and 0 bases respectively, with 12 bases between them. CDR1 and CDR2 from the germline V gene are MGHRA and YSYEKL. This CDR3 spans 16 amino acids. DNA of the CDR3: TGCGCCAGCAGCCAAGATTACGGCAGGGCCTCCTACGAGCAGTACTTC. This codes for CASSQDYGRASYEQYF.

The V gene is TRBV20-1, the J gene TRBJ2-5, with 7 bases that match TRBD1. The J call may be incorrect, as the DNA end agrees better with TRBJ2-7. CDR3 length equals 11 residues. The germline V gene has CDR1 DFQATT and CDR2 SNEGSKA (reference sequence). This chain's CDR3 is CSAPTGSEQYF. The CDR3 DNA reads TGCAGTGCCCCGACAGGGAGCGAGCAGTACTTC.

The genes are TRBV29-1 and TRBJ2-5, with D perhaps matching TRBD2 (5 bases). Trimming stripped 6 bases from V and 2 bases from J, with 16 bases between. This CDR3 contains 14 residues. The germline V gene has CDR1 SQVTM and CDR2 ANQGSEA. CDR3 in amino acids: CSVRRLAKQETQYF. CDR3 nucleotides: TGCAGCGTCCGACGGCTAGCCAAACAAGAGACCCAGTACTTC.

The chain has TRBV27 and TRBJ2-7, with a weak D call TRBD1 (5 bases). The CDR3 sequence is 14 residues long. The ends were cut back, 8 bases at V and 2 bases at J, with 16 bases in the middle. From germline, CDR1 is MNHEY and CDR2 SMNVEV (reference sequence). The CDR3 DNA is TGTGCCAGCCGGGTAAGGGGCGGCCCCTACGAGCAGTACTTC. This codes for CASRVRGGPYEQYF.

The rearrangement links TRBV7-2 to TRBJ2-2; TRBD1 matches 7 bases. V trimming: 4 bases; J trimming: 3 bases; junction bases outside the gene matches: 5. The CDR3 length is 15 residues. Germline V gene sequence: CDR1 SGHTA, CDR2 FQGNSA. The CDR3: CASSSGTDHTGELFF. DNA of the CDR3: TGTGCCAGCAGCTCCGGGACAGACCACACCGGGGAGCTGTTTTTT.

The chain is built from TRBV27 and TRBJ1-2; the match to TRBD1 covers 8 bases. The ends lost 3 bases at V and 4 bases at J; junction bases unmatched: 4. From germline, CDR1 is MNHEY and CDR2 SMNVEV (reference sequence). CDR3 length: 14 amino acids. CDR3 DNA: TGTGCCAGCAGTTTCGACAGGGGAGGCTATGGCTACACCTTC. Translating gives CASSFDRGGYGYTF.

This clonotype was seen repeatedly, ten times or more. The chain uses TRBV7-8 and TRBJ2-4, with D tentatively TRBD2 (6 bases). Trimming took 1 base from V and 5 from J, leaving 9 bases between them. Germline values: CDR1 SGHVS, CDR2 FQNEAQ. The CDR3 spans 14 residues. The CDR3 region has the DNA TGTGCCAGCAGCTTAGGGGGGGACCAAAACATTCAGTACTTC. It encodes CASSLGGDQNIQYF.

This rearrangement joins TRBV2 to TRBJ2-4; 8 bases line up with TRBD1. CDR3 length equals 12 residues. With 7 bases clipped from V and 6 bases from J, the junction kept 2 bases outside the gene matches. Germline CDR1 and CDR2: SNHLY and FYNNEI. The CDR3 protein is CASKGQGNIQYF. CDR3 DNA sequence: TGTGCCAGCAAAGGACAGGGAAACATTCAGTACTTC.

The V gene is TRBV5-1, the J gene TRBJ2-1; D is possibly TRBD1 (6 bases). The CDR3 sequence is 12 residues long. Germline CDR1 SGHRS, CDR2 YFSETQ. The germline V and J ends were trimmed by 0 bases and 12 bases, with 10 bases remaining between them. The CDR3 region has the DNA TGCGCCAGCAGCTTGGAGGGCAGGGGGCAGTTCTTC. It encodes CASSLEGRGQFF.

The table lists this clonotype with a few counts. V is TRBV20-1 and J is TRBJ2-7; 11 nucleotides agree with TRBD1. The germline CDR1 and CDR2 sequences are DFQATT and SNEGSKA (reference sequence). This CDR3 comprises 14 residues. With V trimmed by 6 bases and J by 1 base, 5 bases remained unmatched. CDR3 nucleotides: TGCAGTGCAGTAGGGACAGGGGGTTCCTACGAGCAGTACTTC. It specifies CSAVGTGGSYEQYF.

The rearrangement links TRBV20-1 to TRBJ1-2; D gene ambiguous. This CDR3 is 14 amino acids long. V lost 7 bases and J 4 bases, leaving 19 bases between the germline ends. Germline CDR1 is DFQATT and CDR2 is SNEGSKA (reference sequence). CDR3 DNA: TGCAGTGTTTCGGACGGATCGGGGAGCTATGGCTACACCTTC. Its translation: CSVSDGSGSYGYTF.